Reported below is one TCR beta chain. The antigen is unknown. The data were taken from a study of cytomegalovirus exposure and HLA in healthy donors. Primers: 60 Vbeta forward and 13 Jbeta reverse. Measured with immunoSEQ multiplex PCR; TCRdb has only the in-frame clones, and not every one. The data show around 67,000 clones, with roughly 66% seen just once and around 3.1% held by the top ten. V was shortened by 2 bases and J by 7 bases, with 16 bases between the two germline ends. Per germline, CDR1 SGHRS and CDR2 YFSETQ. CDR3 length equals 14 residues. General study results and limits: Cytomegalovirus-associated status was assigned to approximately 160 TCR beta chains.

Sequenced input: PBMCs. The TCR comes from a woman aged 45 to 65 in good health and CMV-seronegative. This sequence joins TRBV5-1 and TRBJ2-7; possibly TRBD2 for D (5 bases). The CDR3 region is CASSFDLASGEQYF. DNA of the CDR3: TGCGCCAGCAGCTTTGACCTAGCTTCGGGTGAGCAGTACTTC. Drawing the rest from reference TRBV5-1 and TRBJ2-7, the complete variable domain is KAGVTQTPRYLIKTRGQQVTLSCSPISGHRSVSWYQQTPGQGLQFLFEYFSETQRNKGNFPGRFSGRQFSNSRSEMNVSTLELGDSALYLCASSFDLASGEQYFGPGTRLTVT.